These 30 T cell receptor beta chains were sequenced from one sample in a study of T cell repertoires in cytomegalovirus infection. Via MiXCR, TCRdb re-called the reads, giving one row per CDR3 protein. The sample lists hundreds of thousands of distinct CDR3 sequences, over 15% occurring once. The sequenced material came from PBMCs. The source of these receptors is a human donor in good health (CMV status not recorded). Some clones in this sample may be carry-over from other donors' samples.

There are a few counts of this clonotype. The chain uses TRBV28 and TRBJ1-2, with TRBD1 identical over 8 bases. Germline assignment: CDR1 MDHEN and CDR2 SYDVKM. This CDR3 comprises 15 residues. With 4 bases clipped from V and 0 bases from J, the junction kept 4 bases outside the gene matches. The CDR3 DNA is TGTGCCAGCAGTTCCACAGGGGGAGCTAACTATGGCTACACCTTC. It translates to CASSSTGGANYGYTF.

The chain combines TRBV10-3 with TRBJ2-5; D ambiguous. Germline CDR1 ENHRY, CDR2 SYGVKD. CDR3 length equals 15 residues. Trimming took 2 bases from V and 7 from J, leaving 17 bases between them. The CDR3 region is CAISEGPSPAGTQYF. The CDR3 bases are TGTGCCATCAGTGAGGGTCCCTCTCCGGCTGGGACCCAGTACTTC.

This clonotype has ten or more counts. The chain joins TRBV7-6 to TRBJ2-7; D uncertain. Germline lookup yields CDR1 SGHVS and CDR2 FNYEAQ. V was clipped by 4 bases and J by 3 bases, with 19 bases between them. The CDR3 consists of 16 residues. In nucleotides, the CDR3 is TGTGCCAGCAGCTACGAGACGCCGGACCTTGACTACGAGCAGTACTTC. As protein: CASSYETPDLDYEQYF.

This clonotype came up a few times. The V call is TRBV27, the J call TRBJ1-4; TRBD1 is a possible D gene (5 bases). The CDR3 contains 13 residues. Germline loops: CDR1 MNHEY, CDR2 SMNVEV (reference sequence). Trimming shortened V by 3 bases and J by 6 bases, and 8 bases separated the two germline ends. CDR3 protein: CASSFLGDEKLFF. The CDR3 DNA is TGTGCCAGCAGTTTCTTAGGGGATGAAAAACTGTTTTTT.

The V call is TRBV6-1, the J call TRBJ2-1, with D maybe TRBD1 (5 bases). The CDR3 loop spans 15 amino acids. The V end lost 7 bases, the J end lost 3 bases, and 16 bases lay between the germline ends. CDR1 and CDR2 from the germline V gene are MNHNS and SASEGT. The CDR3: CASTLPPTDYNEQFF. CDR3 DNA sequence: TGTGCCAGCACCTTACCGCCGACAGACTACAATGAGCAGTTCTTC.

The chain uses TRBV12-3 or TRBV12-4 and TRBJ1-1, with 9 bases matching TRBD1. CDR3 length: 11 residues. Trimming at V came to 5 bases and at J to 11 bases, leaving 3 bases not matched to a gene. CDR3 bases: TGTGCCAGCAGTCTTGGACAGGGGGCTTTCTTT. It yields the protein CASSLGQGAFF.

This clonotype was picked up many times. V usage is TRBV7-6 and J usage is TRBJ2-2; D is uncertain. V was trimmed by 1 base and J by 3 bases, leaving 6 bases between them. The CDR3 contains 14 residues. The germline gives CDR1 SGHVS, CDR2 FNYEAQ. Here the CDR3 reads CASSLDEDTGELFF. CDR3 in DNA: TGTGCCAGCAGCTTAGACGAGGACACCGGGGAGCTGTTTTTT.

The chain has TRBV11-3 and TRBJ2-3; 11 bases line up with TRBD2. J was trimmed by 6 bases and V by 5 bases; bases with no gene match: 13. This CDR3 spans 17 amino acids. Germline CDR1 and CDR2: SGHNT and YENEEA. In DNA form, the CDR3 reads TGTGCCAGCAGCCGTCGTGGTAGCGGGGGGGCCGGTGATACGCAGTATTTT. It is translated as CASSRRGSGGAGDTQYF.

This rearrangement joins TRBV11-2 to TRBJ2-1, with D possibly matching TRBD2 (6 bases). Trimming pared 4 bases from V and 0 bases from J, leaving 31 bases between. Germline CDR1 reads SGHAT; CDR2 reads FQNNGV. CDR3 length: 22 amino acids. CDR3 region: CASSYLTGTDLTGTNSYNEQFF. The CDR3 DNA reads TGTGCCAGCAGCTACCTCACCGGGACTGACCTGACCGGGACCAACTCCTACAATGAGCAGTTCTTC.

The J gene is TRBJ2-1, the V gene TRBV28, with 12 bases matching TRBD2. The J segment lost 4 bases and the V segment lost 8 bases, leaving 3 bases of the junction unmatched. The V gene's germline CDR1 is MDHEN and CDR2 SYDVKM. This CDR3 has 14 amino acids. The CDR3 nucleotides are TGTGCCAGCTGGACTAGCGGGGAATACAATGAGCAGTTCTTC. Translating it yields CASWTSGEYNEQFF.

This sequence joins TRBV7-7 and TRBJ2-5, with 7 bases identical to TRBD1. Germline V gene sequence: CDR1 SSHAT, CDR2 FNYEAQ (reference sequence). The CDR3 runs 13 residues. Trimming removed 5 bases from V and 3 bases from J; junction bases left unmatched: 3. CDR3 loop: CASSAGTEETQYF. CDR3 coding DNA: TGTGCCAGCAGCGCCGGGACAGAAGAGACCCAGTACTTC. Filled out from reference TRBV7-7 and TRBJ2-5, the complete variable domain reads GAGVSQSPRYKVTKRGQDVTLRCDPISSHATLYWYQQALGQGPEFLTYFNYEAQPDKSGLPSDRFSAERPEGSISTLTIQRTEQRDSAMYRCASSAGTEETQYFGPGTRLLVL.

This chain uses TRBV7-8 with TRBJ2-7, with no clear D. Trimming stripped 2 bases from V and 1 base from J, with 9 bases between. The germline gives CDR1 SGHVS, CDR2 FQNEAQ. This CDR3 spans 14 amino acids. The CDR3, as DNA: TGTGCCAGCAGCTTACACAGCGCTTCCTACGAGCAGTACTTC. It codes for CASSLHSASYEQYF.

This clonotype was detected a few times. The V and J genes are TRBV20-1 and TRBJ1-1; D unresolved. Trimming cost V 3 bases and J 5 bases, with 10 bases left between them. CDR3 length equals 12 residues. Germline lookup yields CDR1 DFQATT and CDR2 SNEGSKA (reference sequence). The CDR3 DNA reads TGCAGTGCTAGCAAGGTTTTAACTGAAGCTTTCTTT. This gives the protein CSASKVLTEAFF.

This clonotype has just a few counts. V is TRBV7-2 and J is TRBJ1-6; weak D call: TRBD1 (6 bases). CDR3 length: 15 amino acids. CDR1 and CDR2 from the germline V gene are SGHTA and FQGNSA. Trimming left V 3 bases short and J 6 bases short, with 12 bases between. The DNA of the CDR3 is TGTGCCAGCAGCTTCGACAGGACCAGTAATTCACCCCTCCACTTT. As protein: CASSFDRTSNSPLHF.

There are a few counts of this clonotype. This chain joins TRBV29-1 and TRBJ1-3; the match to TRBD1 covers 7 bases. Trimming took 6 bases from V and 1 from J; bases not matched to a gene: 0. Germline-derived CDR1 and CDR2 are SQVTM and ANQGSEA. This CDR3 contains 12 residues. CDR3 protein: CSVRGSGNTIYF. The CDR3 DNA sequence: TGCAGCGTCAGGGGGTCTGGAAACACCATATATTTT.

This chain links TRBV28 with TRBJ2-3, with D perhaps TRBD1 (5 bases). Between the trimmed V and J ends, which lost 8 bases and 1 base, there was a span of 7 bases. The germline CDR1 and CDR2 sequences are MDHEN and SYDVKM. This CDR3 contains 12 residues. This CDR3 is CASEGGTDTQYF. As DNA, the CDR3 is TGTGCCAGCGAAGGGGGCACAGATACGCAGTATTTT.

This clonotype occurred a few times. The CDR3 coding sequence is TGTGCCAGCAGCTCGAGGACAGGGGGCGGGAGGGCCGGTGAGCAGTTCTTC. Its protein is CASSSRTGGGRAGEQFF. The chain couples TRBV12-3 or TRBV12-4 to TRBJ2-1; 11 bases are shared with TRBD1. The V segment lost 6 bases and the J segment 9 bases; nucleotides outside the gene matches: 16. CDR3 length: 17 amino acids.

The table lists this clonotype with many counts. The rearrangement joins TRBV7-2 to TRBJ1-5; D possibly corresponds to TRBD1 (5 bases). This CDR3 contains 14 residues. V lost 6 bases and J lost 8, with 17 bases in between. Germline CDR1 is SGHTA and CDR2 is FQGNSA. The CDR3 reads CASRDREGRKPQHF. The CDR3 DNA is TGTGCCAGCAGAGACAGAGAAGGGCGGAAGCCCCAGCATTTT.

Written as DNA, the CDR3 is TGTGCCAGCAGTGAAGCGTGGTACCAAGAGACCCAGTACTTC. Protein product: CASSEAWYQETQYF. V gene TRBV6-1 combines with J gene TRBJ2-5; unclear D gene. The CDR3 spans 14 residues. V lost 0 bases, J lost 0 bases, and 5 bases lay in between. CDR1 is MNHNS, CDR2 SASEGT, per germline.

This clonotype was detected a few times. This chain joins TRBV7-9 and TRBJ2-3; tentative D call: TRBD2 (5 bases). The V end was cut by 7 bases, the J end by 2 bases, with 10 bases between. This CDR3 has 13 residues. Germline V gives CDR1 SEHNR, CDR2 FQNEAQ (reference sequence). The CDR3 region is CASKADTTDTQYF. The CDR3 bases are TGTGCCAGCAAAGCGGATACCACAGATACGCAGTATTTT.

The chain links TRBV28 to TRBJ2-3; 7 bases map to TRBD2. Germline loops: CDR1 MDHEN, CDR2 SYDVKM. CDR3 length equals 17 residues. V trimming: 6 bases; J trimming: 1 base; junction bases outside the gene matches: 13. The CDR3 sequence is CASSSQAAGVRTDTQYF. The CDR3 DNA reads as TGTGCCAGCAGCTCACAAGCCGCGGGGGTTCGCACAGATACGCAGTATTTT.

Only one count was recorded for this clonotype. The CDR3 region has the DNA TGTGCCAGCAGTAGGGACTTTGGATGGAGAAACACCATATATTTT. Its protein is CASSRDFGWRNTIYF. The chain has TRBV28 and TRBJ1-3, with D maybe TRBD1 (5 bases). V lost 5 bases, J lost 5 bases, and 16 bases lay in between. Germline-derived CDR1 and CDR2 are MDHEN and SYDVKM. CDR3 length: 15 amino acids.

This rearrangement joins TRBV12-3 or TRBV12-4 to TRBJ1-5; D not resolved. This CDR3 is built from 13 residues. Trimming stripped 6 bases from V and 5 bases from J, with 11 bases between. The CDR3 region is CASSPDGYQPQHF. The CDR3 DNA sequence: TGTGCCAGCAGCCCGGACGGATATCAGCCCCAGCATTTT.

In this sample, this clonotype turned up a few times. The chain joins TRBV19 to TRBJ1-5, with a weak D call TRBD1 (5 bases). V gave up 6 bases and J gave up 7 bases, with 16 bases separating them. The CDR3 is 14 residues long. Germline CDR1 LNHDA, CDR2 SQIVND (reference sequence). The CDR3 DNA reads as TGTGCCAGTAGATTTGTGGGGGGGGACCAGCCCCAGCATTTT. As protein: CASRFVGGDQPQHF.

This chain joins TRBV10-3 and TRBJ1-2; unclear D gene. The ends were cut back, 7 bases at V and 8 bases at J, with 20 bases in the middle. The CDR3 runs 14 residues. Germline CDR1 ENHRY, CDR2 SYGVKD. In nucleotides, the CDR3 is TGTGCCATCAATACCCGGCCCCGGGAGGAAGGCTACACCTTC. Amino acid sequence: CAINTRPREEGYTF.

As to this clonotype: Possible read error: a much larger clone is one base away. The rearrangement links TRBV7-8 to TRBJ1-1, with no clear D. The CDR3 loop spans 11 amino acids. Between the trimmed V and J ends, which lost 5 bases and 2 bases, there was a span of 3 bases. Germline lookup yields CDR1 SGHVS and CDR2 FQNEAQ. CDR3 nucleotides: TGTGCCAGCAGCGCCAACACTGAAGCTTTCTTT. Encoded protein: CASSANTEAFF.

This clonotype was detected only a few times. The rearrangement joins TRBV27 to TRBJ1-5; D is unclear. This CDR3 contains 18 residues. Germline assignment: CDR1 MNHEY and CDR2 SMNVEV (reference sequence). Between the trimmed V and J ends, which lost 2 bases and 2 bases, there was a span of 19 bases. CDR3 sequence: CASSLPRRSLSGNQPQHF. CDR3 DNA: TGTGCCAGCAGTTTACCCCGCCGCTCTCTCTCGGGCAATCAGCCCCAGCATTTT.

The V and J genes are TRBV5-5 and TRBJ2-1, with D unclear. V lost 2 bases to trimming and J lost 0 bases, with 9 bases between them. The CDR3 loop spans 15 amino acids. Germline V gives CDR1 SGHKS, CDR2 YYEKEE (reference sequence). CDR3 residues: CASSFDGTSYNEQFF. For the CDR3, the DNA is TGTGCCAGCAGCTTTGACGGCACCTCCTACAATGAGCAGTTCTTC.

This clonotype was counted ten times or more. V gene TRBV11-2 combines with J gene TRBJ2-1; D is ambiguous. The CDR3 loop spans 13 amino acids. Trimming stripped 0 bases from V and 9 bases from J, with 9 bases between. Germline values: CDR1 SGHAT, CDR2 FQNNGV. The CDR3, as DNA: TGTGCCAGCAGCTTAGAGCTCTCCCGTGAGCAGTTCTTC. It specifies CASSLELSREQFF.

This clonotype has a handful of counts. The V gene is TRBV14, the J gene TRBJ1-1; D possibly corresponds to TRBD1 (6 bases). V was pared by 1 base and J by 10 bases, with 19 bases between. This CDR3 has 15 amino acids. CDR1 is SGHDN and CDR2 is FVKESK in the germline V gene. The CDR3, as DNA: TGTGCCAGCAGCCAAGTCGGCAGGGGAAGCTATGGAGCTTTCTTT. Its translation is CASSQVGRGSYGAFF.